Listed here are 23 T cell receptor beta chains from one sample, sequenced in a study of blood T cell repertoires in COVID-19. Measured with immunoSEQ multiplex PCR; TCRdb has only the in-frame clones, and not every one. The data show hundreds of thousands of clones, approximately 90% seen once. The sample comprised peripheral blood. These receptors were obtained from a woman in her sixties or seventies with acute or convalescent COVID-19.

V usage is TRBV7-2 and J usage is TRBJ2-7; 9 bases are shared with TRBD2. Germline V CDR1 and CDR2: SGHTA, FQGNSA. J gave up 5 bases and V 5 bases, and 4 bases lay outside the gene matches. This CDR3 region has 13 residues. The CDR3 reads CASSRGTSHEQYF. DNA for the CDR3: TGTGCCAGCAGCCGCGGGACTAGCCACGAGCAGTACTTC. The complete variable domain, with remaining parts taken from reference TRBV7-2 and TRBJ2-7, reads GAGVSQSPSNKVTEKGKDVELRCDPISGHTALYWYRQSLGQGLEFLIYFQGNSAPDKSGLPSDRFSAERTGGSVSTLTIQRTQQEDSAVYLCASSRGTSHEQYFGPGTRLTVT.

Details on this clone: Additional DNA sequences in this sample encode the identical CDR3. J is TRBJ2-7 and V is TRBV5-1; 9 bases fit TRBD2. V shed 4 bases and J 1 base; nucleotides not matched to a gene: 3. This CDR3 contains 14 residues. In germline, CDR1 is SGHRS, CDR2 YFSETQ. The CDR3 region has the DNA TGCGCCAGCAGCCTTAGCGGGAGTTCCTACGAGCAGTACTTC. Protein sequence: CASSLSGSSYEQYF.

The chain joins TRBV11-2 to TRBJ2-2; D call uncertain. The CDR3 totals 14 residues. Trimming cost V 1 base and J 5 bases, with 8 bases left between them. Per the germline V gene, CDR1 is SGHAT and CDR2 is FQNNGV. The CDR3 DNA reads TGTGCCAGCAGCTTAGTTCATAGAACCGGGGAGCTGTTTTTT. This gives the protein CASSLVHRTGELFF.

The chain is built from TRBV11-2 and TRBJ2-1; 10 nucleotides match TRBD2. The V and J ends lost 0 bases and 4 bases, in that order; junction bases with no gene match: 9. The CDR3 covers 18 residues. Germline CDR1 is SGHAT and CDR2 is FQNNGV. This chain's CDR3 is CASSLDPRERGGYNEQFF. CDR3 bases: TGTGCCAGCAGCTTAGATCCTCGTGAGCGGGGGGGGTACAATGAGCAGTTCTTC.

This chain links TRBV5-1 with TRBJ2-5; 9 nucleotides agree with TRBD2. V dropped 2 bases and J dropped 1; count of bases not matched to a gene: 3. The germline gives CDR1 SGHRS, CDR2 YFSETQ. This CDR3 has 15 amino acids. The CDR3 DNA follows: TGCGCCAGCAGCTTTTCTAGCGGGGTCCAAGAGACCCAGTACTTC. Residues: CASSFSSGVQETQYF.

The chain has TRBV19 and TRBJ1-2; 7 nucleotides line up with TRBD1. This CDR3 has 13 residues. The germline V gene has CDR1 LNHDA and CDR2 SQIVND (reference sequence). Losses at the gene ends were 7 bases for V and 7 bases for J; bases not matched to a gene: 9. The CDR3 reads CASTAQGKGGYTF. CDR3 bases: TGTGCCAGTACCGCACAGGGGAAAGGTGGCTACACCTTC.

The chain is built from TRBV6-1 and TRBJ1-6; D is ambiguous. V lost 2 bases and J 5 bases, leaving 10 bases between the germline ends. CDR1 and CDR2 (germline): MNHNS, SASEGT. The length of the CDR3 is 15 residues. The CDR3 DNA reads TGTGCCAGCAGTGAACTCGGTGAGAATAATTCACCCCTCCACTTT. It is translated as CASSELGENNSPLHF.

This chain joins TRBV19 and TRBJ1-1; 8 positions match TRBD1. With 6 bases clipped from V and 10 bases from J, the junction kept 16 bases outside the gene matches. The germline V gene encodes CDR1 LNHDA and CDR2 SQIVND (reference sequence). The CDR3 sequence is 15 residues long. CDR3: CASSRSQGVALRAFF. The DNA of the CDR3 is TGTGCCAGTAGCCGTTCACAGGGGGTCGCCCTCAGAGCTTTCTTT.

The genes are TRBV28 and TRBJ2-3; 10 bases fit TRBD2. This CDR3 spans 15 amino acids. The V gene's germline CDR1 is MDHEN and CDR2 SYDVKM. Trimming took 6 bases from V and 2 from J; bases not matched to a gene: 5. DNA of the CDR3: TGTGCCAGCAGATCAGGACTAGCGGTCACAGATACGCAGTATTTT. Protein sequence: CASRSGLAVTDTQYF.

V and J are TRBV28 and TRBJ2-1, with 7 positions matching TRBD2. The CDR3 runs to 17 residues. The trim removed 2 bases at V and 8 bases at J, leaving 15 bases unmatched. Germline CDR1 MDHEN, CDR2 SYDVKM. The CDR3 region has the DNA TGTGCCAGCAGTTTAGTTTCCGCGGGACTAAGTGCCGATGAGCAGTTCTTC. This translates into CASSLVSAGLSADEQFF.

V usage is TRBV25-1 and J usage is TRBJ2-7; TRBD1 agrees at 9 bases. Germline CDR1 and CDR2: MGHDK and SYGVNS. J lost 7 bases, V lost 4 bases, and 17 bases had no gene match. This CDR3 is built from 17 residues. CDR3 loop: CASSASTGQGPLGEQYF. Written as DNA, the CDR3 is TGTGCCAGCAGTGCCTCCACAGGACAGGGGCCTTTAGGGGAGCAGTACTTC.

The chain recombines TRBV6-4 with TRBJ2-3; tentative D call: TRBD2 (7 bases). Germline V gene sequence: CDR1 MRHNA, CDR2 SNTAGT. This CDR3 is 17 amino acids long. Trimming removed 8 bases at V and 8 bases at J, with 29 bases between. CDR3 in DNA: TGTGCCAGCCCCGAAAAGCGGGGCTCGCCGTGGGGGGCTACGCAGTATTTT. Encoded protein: CASPEKRGSPWGATQYF.

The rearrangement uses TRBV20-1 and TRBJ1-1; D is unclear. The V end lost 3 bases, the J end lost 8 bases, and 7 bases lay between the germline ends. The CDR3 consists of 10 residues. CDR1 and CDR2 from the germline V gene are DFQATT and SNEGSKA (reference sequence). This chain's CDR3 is CSASRLEAFF. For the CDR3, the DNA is TGCAGTGCTAGTCGTTTAGAAGCTTTCTTT.

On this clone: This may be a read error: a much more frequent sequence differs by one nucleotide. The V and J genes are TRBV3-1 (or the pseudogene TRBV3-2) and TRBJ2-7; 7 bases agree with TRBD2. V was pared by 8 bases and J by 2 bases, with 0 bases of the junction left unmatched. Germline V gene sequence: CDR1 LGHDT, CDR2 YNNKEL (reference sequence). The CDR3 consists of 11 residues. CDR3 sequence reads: CASGGAYEQYF. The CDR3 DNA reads TGTGCCAGCGGGGGGGCCTACGAGCAGTACTTC.

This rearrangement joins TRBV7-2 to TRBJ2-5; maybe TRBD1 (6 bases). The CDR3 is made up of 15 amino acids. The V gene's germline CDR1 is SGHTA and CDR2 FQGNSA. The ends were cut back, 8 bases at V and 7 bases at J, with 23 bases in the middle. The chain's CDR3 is CASGNYLRTDPTQYF. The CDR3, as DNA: TGTGCCAGCGGGAACTACCTCCGGACAGATCCGACCCAGTACTTC.

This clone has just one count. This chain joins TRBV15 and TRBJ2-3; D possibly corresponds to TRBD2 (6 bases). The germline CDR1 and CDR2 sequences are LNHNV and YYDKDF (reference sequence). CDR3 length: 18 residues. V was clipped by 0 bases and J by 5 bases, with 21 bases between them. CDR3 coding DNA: TGTGCCACCAGCAGAGATCGGGGGTCAGCGGTGCTTAGAGATACGCAGTATTTT. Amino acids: CATSRDRGSAVLRDTQYF.

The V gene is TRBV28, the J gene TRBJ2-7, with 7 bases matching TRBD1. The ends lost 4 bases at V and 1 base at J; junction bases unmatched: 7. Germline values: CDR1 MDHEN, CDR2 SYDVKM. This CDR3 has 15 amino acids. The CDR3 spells CASSSRDRVSYEQYF. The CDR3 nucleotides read TGTGCCAGCAGTTCCCGGGACAGAGTTTCCTACGAGCAGTACTTC.

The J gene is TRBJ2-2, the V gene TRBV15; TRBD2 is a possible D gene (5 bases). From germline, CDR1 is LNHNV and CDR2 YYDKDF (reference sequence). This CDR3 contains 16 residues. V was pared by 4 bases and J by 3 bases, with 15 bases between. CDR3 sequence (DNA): TGTGCCACCAGCATCCTAGCTGATGTCGACACCGGGGAGCTGTTTTTT. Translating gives CATSILADVDTGELFF. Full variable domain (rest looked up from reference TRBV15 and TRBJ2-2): DAMVIQNPRYQVTQFGKPVTLSCSQTLNHNVMYWYQQKSSQAPKLLFHYYDKDFNNEADTPDNFQSRRPNTSFCFLDIRSPGLGDTAMYLCATSILADVDTGELFFGEGSRLTVL.

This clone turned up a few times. CDR3 coding DNA: TGTGCCAGCAGTTTACGCAGGGATTACGAGCAGTACTTC. This codes for CASSLRRDYEQYF. The genes are TRBV12-3 or TRBV12-4 and TRBJ2-7, with D perhaps matching TRBD1 (5 bases). Trimming cost V 2 bases and J 4 bases, with 9 bases left between them. The CDR3 is 13 residues long.

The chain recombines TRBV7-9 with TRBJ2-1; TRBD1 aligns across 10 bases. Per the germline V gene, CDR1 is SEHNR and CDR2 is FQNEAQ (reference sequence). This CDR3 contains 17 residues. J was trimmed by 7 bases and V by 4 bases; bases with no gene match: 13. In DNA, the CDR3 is TGTGCCAGCAGCTCCCCGAAAACGGGACAGGGGTTAAATGAGCAGTTCTTC. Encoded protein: CASSSPKTGQGLNEQFF.

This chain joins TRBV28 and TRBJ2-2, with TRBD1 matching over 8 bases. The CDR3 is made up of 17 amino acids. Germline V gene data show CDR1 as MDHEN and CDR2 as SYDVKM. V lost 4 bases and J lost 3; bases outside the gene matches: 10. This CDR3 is CASSSIDRGPDTGELFF. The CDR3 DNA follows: TGTGCCAGCAGTTCCATCGACAGGGGCCCGGACACCGGGGAGCTGTTTTTT. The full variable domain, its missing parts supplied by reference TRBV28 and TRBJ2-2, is DVKVTQSSRYLVKRTGEKVFLECVQDMDHENMFWYRQDPGLGLRLIYFSYDVKMKEKGDIPEGYSVSREKKERFSLILESASTNQTSMYLCASSSIDRGPDTGELFFGEGSRLTVL.

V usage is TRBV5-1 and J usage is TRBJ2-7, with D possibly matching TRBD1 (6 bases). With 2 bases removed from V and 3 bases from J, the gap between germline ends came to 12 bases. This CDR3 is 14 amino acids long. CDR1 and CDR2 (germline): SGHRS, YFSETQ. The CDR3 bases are TGCGCCAGCAGCTTAGGGGGACCTATCTACGAGCAGTACTTC. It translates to CASSLGGPIYEQYF.

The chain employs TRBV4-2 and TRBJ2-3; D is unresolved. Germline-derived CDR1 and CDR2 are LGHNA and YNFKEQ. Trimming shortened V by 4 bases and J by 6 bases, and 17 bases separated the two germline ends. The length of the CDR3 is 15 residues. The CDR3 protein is CASSLSVEQMDTQYF. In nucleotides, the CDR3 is TGTGCCAGCAGCCTTTCGGTCGAACAGATGGATACGCAGTATTTT.